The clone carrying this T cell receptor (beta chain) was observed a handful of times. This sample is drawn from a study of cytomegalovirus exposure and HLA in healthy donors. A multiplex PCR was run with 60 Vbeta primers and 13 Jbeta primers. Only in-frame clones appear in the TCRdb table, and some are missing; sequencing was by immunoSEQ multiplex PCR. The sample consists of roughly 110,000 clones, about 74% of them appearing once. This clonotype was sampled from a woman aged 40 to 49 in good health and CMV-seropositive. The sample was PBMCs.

The CDR3 nucleotides are TGTGCCAGCAGTGAAGGGGGGCGGGGGCGAGCCGGGGAGCTGTTTTTT. Its protein is CASSEGGRGRAGELFF. This chain links TRBV25-1 with TRBJ2-2, with TRBD2 as a possible D gene (7 bases). The V and J ends lost 2 bases and 6 bases respectively, with 16 bases between them. Germline V gene sequence: CDR1 MGHDK, CDR2 SYGVNS. There are 16 residues in the CDR3.